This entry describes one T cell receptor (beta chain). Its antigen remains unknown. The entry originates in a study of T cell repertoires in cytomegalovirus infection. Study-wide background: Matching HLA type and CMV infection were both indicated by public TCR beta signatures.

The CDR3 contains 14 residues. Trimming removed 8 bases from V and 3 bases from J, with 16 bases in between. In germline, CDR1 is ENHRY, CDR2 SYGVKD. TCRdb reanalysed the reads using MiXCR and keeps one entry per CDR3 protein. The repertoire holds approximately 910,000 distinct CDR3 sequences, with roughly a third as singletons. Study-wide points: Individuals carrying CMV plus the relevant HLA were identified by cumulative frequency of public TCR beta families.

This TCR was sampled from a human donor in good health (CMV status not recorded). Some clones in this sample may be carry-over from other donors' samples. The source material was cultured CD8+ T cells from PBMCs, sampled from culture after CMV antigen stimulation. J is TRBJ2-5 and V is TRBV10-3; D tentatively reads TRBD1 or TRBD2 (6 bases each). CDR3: CAIGGLPREETQYF. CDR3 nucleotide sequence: TGTGCCATCGGGGGGCTACCTCGAGAAGAGACCCAGTACTTC.